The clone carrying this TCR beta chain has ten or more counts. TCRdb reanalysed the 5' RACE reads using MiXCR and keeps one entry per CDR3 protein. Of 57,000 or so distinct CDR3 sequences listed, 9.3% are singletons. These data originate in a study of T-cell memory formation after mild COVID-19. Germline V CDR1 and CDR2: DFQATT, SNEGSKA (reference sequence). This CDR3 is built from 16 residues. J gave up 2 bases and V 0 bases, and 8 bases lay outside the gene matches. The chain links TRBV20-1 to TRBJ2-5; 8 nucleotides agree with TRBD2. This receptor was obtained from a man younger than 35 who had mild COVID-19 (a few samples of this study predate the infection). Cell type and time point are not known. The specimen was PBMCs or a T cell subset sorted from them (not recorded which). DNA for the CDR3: TGCAGTGCTAGAGATTTGCGGGGGGACATACAAGAGACCCAGTACTTC. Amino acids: CSARDLRGDIQETQYF.